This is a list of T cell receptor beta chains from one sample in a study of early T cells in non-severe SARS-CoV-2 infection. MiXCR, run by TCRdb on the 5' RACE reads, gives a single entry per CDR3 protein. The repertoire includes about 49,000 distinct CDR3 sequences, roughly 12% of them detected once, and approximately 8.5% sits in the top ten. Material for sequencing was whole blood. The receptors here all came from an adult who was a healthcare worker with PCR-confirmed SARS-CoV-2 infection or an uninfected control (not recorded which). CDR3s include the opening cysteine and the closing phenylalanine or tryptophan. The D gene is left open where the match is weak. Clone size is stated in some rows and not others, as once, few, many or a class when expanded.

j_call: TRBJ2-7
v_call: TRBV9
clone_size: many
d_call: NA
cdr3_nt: TGTGCCAGCAGCCCAGTTCGGGAATTGATCAACGAGCAGTACTTC
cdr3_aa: CASSPVRELINEQYF

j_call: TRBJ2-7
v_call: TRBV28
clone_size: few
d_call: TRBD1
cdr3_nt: TGTGCCAGCAGCCCTATGACAGGGGGCAACGAGCAGTACTTC
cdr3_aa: CASSPMTGGNEQYF

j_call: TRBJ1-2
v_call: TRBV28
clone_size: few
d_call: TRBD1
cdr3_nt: TGTGCCAGCAGGTTTGGGACAGGGGGCATCTATGGCTACACCTTC
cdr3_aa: CASRFGTGGIYGYTF

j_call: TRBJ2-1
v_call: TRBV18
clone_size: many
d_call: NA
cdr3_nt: TGTGCCAGCTCCTCAAACTGGGGGTACGATGAGCAGTTCTTC
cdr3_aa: CASSSNWGYDEQFF

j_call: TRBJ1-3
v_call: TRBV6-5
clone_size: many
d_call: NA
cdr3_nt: TGTGCCAGCAGTTACCGACAGTGGGGAAACACCATATATTTT
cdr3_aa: CASSYRQWGNTIYF

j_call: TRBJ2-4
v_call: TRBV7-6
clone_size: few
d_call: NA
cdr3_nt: TGTGCCAGCAGCTTAGGGGGCAAAAACATTCAGTACTTC
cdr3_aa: CASSLGGKNIQYF

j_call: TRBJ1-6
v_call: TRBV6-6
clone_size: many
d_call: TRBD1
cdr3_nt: TGTGCCAGCAGTTACTCGATGCAGGGGGCCAGCGCACCCCTCCACTTT
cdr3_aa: CASSYSMQGASAPLHF

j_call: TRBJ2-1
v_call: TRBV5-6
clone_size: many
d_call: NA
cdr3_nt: TGTGCCAGCAGCTTGGAACTAGGAAACTACAATAAGCAGTTCTTC
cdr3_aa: CASSLELGNYNKQFF

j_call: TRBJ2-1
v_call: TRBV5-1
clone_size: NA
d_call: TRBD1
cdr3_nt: TGCGCCAGCAGCTTGGGGGGACAGAAATACAATGAGCAGTTCTTC
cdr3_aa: CASSLGGQKYNEQFF

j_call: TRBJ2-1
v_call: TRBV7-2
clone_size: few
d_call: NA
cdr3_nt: TGTGCCAGCAGCTTGGACAGCGGGAACTACAATGAGCAGTTCTTC
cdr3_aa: CASSLDSGNYNEQFF

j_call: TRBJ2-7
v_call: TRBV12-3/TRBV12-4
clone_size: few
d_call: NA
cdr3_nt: TGTTCTCACAATGCGGATAGATGGTCCTACGAGCAGTACTTC
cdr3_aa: CSHNADRWSYEQYF

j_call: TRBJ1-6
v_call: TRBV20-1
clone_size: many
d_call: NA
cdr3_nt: TGCAGTGCTAGAGCTATAGAGGGGTCATATAATTCACCCCTCCACTTT
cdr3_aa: CSARAIEGSYNSPLHF

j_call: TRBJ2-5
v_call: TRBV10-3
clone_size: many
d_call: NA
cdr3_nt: TGTGCCATCGGAGTTCAAGAGACCCAGTACTTC
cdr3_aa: CAIGVQETQYF

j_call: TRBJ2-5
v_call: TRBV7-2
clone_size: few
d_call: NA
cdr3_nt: TGTGCCAGCAGCTTAATTTCGCGGGAAGAGACCCAGTACTTC
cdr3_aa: CASSLISREETQYF

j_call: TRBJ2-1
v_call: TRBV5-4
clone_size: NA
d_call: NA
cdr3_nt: TGTGCCAGCAGCTTGGGGGGTGCCCGCTCCTACAATGAGCAGTTCTTC
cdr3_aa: CASSLGGARSYNEQFF

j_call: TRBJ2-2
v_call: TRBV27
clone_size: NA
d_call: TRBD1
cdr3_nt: TGTGCCAGCATATCCCTGGGAACAGGGGGCACCGGGGAGCTGTTTTTT
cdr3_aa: CASISLGTGGTGELFF

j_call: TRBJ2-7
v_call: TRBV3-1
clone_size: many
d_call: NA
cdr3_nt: TGTGCCAGCAGCCGGGTATCGGAGGGGGAGCAGTACTTC
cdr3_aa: CASSRVSEGEQYF

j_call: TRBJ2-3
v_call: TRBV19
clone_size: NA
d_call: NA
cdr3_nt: TGTGCCACCACGGGGACCTATAGCACAGATACGCAGTATTTT
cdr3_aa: CATTGTYSTDTQYF

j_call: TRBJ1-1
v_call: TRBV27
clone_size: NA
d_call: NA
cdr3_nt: TGTGCCAGCATGGACACCCCCGGGAACACTGAAGCTTTCTTT
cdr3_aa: CASMDTPGNTEAFF

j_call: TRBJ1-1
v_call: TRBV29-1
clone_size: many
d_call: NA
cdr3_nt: TGCAGCGCCGACCAAGCTTTCTTT
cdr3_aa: CSADQAFF

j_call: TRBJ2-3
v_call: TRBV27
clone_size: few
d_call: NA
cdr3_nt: TGTGCCAGCAGTCCGACAAGGGGTGATACGCAGTATTTT
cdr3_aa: CASSPTRGDTQYF

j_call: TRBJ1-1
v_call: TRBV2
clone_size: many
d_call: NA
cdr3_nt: TGTGCCAACTACATACAGAACACTGAAGCTTTCTTT
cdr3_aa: CANYIQNTEAFF

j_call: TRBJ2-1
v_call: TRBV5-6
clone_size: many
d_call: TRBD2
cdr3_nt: TGTGCCAGCAGCTTGCGGACTAGCGGGGGAATACAACAGTTCTTC
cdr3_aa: CASSLRTSGGIQQFF

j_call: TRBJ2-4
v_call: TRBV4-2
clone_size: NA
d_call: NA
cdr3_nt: TGTGCCAGCAGCCAAGACCCGGGAAACATTCAGTACTTC
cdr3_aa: CASSQDPGNIQYF

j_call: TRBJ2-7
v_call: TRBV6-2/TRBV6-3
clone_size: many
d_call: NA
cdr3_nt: TGTGCCAGCAGTTTCGAGGGCCTGCAGTACTTC
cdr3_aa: CASSFEGLQYF

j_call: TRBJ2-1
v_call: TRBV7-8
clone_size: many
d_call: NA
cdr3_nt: TGTGCCAGCAGCTTACCGGGACCCGAGCAGTTCTTC
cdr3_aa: CASSLPGPEQFF

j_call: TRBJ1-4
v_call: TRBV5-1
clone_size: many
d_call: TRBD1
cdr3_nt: TGCGCCAGCAGCTCCACAGGGGTTGGAGCTAATGAAAAACTGTTTTTT
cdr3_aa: CASSSTGVGANEKLFF

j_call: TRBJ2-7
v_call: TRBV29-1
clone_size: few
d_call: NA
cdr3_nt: TGCAGCGTTGAAGATGGGGGCGAGCAGTACTTC
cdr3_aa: CSVEDGGEQYF

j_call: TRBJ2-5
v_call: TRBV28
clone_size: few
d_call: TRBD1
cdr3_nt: TGTGCCAGCAGTCCTAACAGGGGGAGCAAAGAGACCCAGTACTTC
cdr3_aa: CASSPNRGSKETQYF

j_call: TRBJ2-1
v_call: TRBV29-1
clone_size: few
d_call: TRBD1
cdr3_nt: TGCAGCGTAGGGACAGGCCAGAGCTCCTACAATGAGCAGTTCTTC
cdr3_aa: CSVGTGQSSYNEQFF

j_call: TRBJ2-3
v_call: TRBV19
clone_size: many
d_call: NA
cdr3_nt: TGTGCCAGTAGTGCGCGACTCCTCGTGGCGGAAACAGATACGCAGTATTTT
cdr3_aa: CASSARLLVAETDTQYF

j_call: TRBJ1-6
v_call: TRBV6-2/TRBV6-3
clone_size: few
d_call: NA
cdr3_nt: TGTGCCAGCAGTAGCAATTCACCCCTCCACTTT
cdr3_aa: CASSSNSPLHF

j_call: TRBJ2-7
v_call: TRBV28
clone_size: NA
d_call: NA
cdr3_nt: TGTGCCAGCCAAGGGGGCTACGAGCAGTACTTC
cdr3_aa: CASQGGYEQYF

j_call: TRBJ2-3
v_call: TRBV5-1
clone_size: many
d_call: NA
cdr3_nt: TGCGCCAGCAGCTTGTTCGCAGGGACAGATACGCAGTATTTT
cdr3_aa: CASSLFAGTDTQYF

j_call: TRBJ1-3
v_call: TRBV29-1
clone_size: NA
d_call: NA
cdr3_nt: TGCAGCGTGGCACAGGCGGCTGGAAACACCATATATTTT
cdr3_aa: CSVAQAAGNTIYF

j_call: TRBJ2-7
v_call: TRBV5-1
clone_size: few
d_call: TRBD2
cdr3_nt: TGCGCCAGCAGCCGGACTAGCGGGAGTGTGTACGAGCAGTACTTC
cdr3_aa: CASSRTSGSVYEQYF

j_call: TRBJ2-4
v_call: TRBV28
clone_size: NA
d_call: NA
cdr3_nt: TGTGCCAGCAGTCGCTCCGACCAGTTCAGGATTCAGTACTTC
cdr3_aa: CASSRSDQFRIQYF

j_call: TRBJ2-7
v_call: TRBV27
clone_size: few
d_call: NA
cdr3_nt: TGTGCCAGCAGTCCCAGTCGAGCTACCTACGAGCAGTACTTC
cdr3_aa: CASSPSRATYEQYF

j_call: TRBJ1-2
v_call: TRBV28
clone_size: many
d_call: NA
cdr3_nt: TGTGCCAGCAGTTCGGACTATGGCTACACCTTC
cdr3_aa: CASSSDYGYTF

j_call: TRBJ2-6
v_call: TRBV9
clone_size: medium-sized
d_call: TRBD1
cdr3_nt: TGTGCCAGCAGCGGCGGACAGGGTATCTCTGGGGCCAACGTCCTGACTTTC
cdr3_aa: CASSGGQGISGANVLTF

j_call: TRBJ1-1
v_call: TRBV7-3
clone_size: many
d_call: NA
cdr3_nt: TGTGCCAGCAGCATTAATCCTCCAAACGTCATGAACACTGAAGCTTTCTTT
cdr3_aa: CASSINPPNVMNTEAFF

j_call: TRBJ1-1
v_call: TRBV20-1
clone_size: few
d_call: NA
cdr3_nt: TGCAGTGCCAAATTGCGGGAGGGGACTGAAGCTTTCTTT
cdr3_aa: CSAKLREGTEAFF

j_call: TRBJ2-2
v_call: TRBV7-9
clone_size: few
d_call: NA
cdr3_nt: TGTGCCAGCAGCCGAACGCCGAGGACCGGGGAGCTGTTTTTT
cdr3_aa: CASSRTPRTGELFF

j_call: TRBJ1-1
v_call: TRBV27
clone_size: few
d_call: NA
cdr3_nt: TGTGCCAGCAGTTTTTTACCCGACGGGAACACTGAAGCTTTCTTT
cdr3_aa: CASSFLPDGNTEAFF

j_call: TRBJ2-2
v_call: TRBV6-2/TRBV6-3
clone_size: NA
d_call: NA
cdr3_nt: TGTGCCAGCAGCCAAACCCTTAGCAACACCGGGGAGCTGTTTTTT
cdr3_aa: CASSQTLSNTGELFF

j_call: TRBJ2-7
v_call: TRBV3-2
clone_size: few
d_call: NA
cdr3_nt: TGTGCCAGCAGCCCGGGGCCTAGTAATCGGTACGAGCAGTACTTC
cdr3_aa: CASSPGPSNRYEQYF

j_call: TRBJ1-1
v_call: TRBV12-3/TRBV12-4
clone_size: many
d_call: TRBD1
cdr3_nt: TGTGCCAGCAGCGGCGGGGACAGGGCCACTGAAGCTTTCTTT
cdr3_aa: CASSGGDRATEAFF

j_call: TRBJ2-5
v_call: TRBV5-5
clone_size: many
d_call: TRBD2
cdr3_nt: TGTGCCAGCGGCGGACTAGCGGGAGCAGAGACCCAGTACTTC
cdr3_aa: CASGGLAGAETQYF

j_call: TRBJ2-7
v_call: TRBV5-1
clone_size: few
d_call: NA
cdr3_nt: TGCGCCAGCAGCGCCTACCGAGCTGAAGAGCAGTACTTC
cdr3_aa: CASSAYRAEEQYF

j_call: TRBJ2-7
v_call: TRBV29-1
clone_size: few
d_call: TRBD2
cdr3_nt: TGCAGCGTTGTGGGAGCGGGAGTAAACGAGCAGTACTTC
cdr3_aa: CSVVGAGVNEQYF

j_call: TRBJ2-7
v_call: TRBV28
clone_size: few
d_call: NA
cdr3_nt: TGTGCCAGCAGCCCCCGATACGAGCAGTACTTC
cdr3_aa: CASSPRYEQYF

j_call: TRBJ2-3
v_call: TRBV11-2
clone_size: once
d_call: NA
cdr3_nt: TGTGCCAGCAGTCCTCGGAATAGCACAGATACGCAGTATTTT
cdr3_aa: CASSPRNSTDTQYF

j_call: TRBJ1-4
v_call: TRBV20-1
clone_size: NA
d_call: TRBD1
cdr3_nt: TGCAGTGCTAGAGATCCGGACAGGGGGGAGACTAATGAAAAACTGTTTTTT
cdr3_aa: CSARDPDRGETNEKLFF

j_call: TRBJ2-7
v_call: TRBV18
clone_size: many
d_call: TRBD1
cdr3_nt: TGTGCCAGCTCACGGGACAGCTACGAGCAGTACTTC
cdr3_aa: CASSRDSYEQYF

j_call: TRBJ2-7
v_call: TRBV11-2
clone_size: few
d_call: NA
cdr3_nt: TGTGCCAGCAGCTTCTACGCCCCCTCCTACGAGCAGTACTTC
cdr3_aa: CASSFYAPSYEQYF

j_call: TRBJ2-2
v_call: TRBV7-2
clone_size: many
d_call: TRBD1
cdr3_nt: TGTGCCAGCAGCCACAGGGGAACCGGGGAGCTGTTTTTT
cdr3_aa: CASSHRGTGELFF

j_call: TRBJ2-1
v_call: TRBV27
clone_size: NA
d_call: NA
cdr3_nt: TGTGCCAGCAGTCTAGGGGACCATGAGCAGTTCTTC
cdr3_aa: CASSLGDHEQFF

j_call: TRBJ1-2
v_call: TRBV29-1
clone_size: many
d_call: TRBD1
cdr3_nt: TGCAGCGTTGATATGGGACAGGGGTTGGCCTATGGCTACACCTTC
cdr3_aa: CSVDMGQGLAYGYTF